The TCR beta chain described here comes from a study of T cells in Graves' hyperthyroidism and ophthalmopathy (dated by TCRdb to 2018 to 2020). Regarding the research as a whole: Peripheral blood samples were taken at initial diagnosis, before any treatment was given. Thyroid tissue and blood T-cell repertoires from several Graves' hyperthyroidism patients were also compared in the study. An independent validation cohort of 18 to 20 hyperthyroidism patients and 17 patients who later progressed to ophthalmopathy tested prospective prediction of ophthalmopathy. The paper describes TCR Vbeta CDR3 sequencing of about 140 peripheral blood samples, made up of 40 to 45 ophthalmopathy patients, roughly 72 hyperthyroidism patients and 17 progressor patients. A discovery cohort of about 96 patients, 43 with Graves' ophthalmopathy and approximately 55 with stable Graves' hyperthyroidism, was used to find distinguishing TCR V-J signatures. For training and testing, the 100 or so patients in the discovery cohort were randomly divided in a 7:3 ratio. After sampling, hyperthyroidism patients received methimazole starting at 30 mg daily, and ophthalmopathy patients received high-dose intravenous methylprednisolone.

This clonotype was seen many times. Its antigen remains unidentified. No base quality information exists; no much larger clone differs at one position. The investigation overall reported the following: Blood samples also contained most of the expanded thyroid clonotypes (frequency above 0.001), which suggests that blood repertoires may reflect thyroid immune responses. Sample size was not statistically predetermined, and blinding of investigators to group allocation was not performed. In validation, progression to ophthalmopathy was predicted by the model with roughly 69% sensitivity and roughly 76% specificity, a median of approximately 6.5 months before onset. Ophthalmopathy was separated from stable hyperthyroidism by a 13 V-J signature model, with approximately 90% sensitivity and 81% to 82% specificity obtained in cross-validation and 80%/75% obtained in testing.

TCR beta CDR3 regions were amplified from RNA transcripts. The TCR CDR3 was subjected to a first round of RT-PCR using the HTBI primer set and the Qiagen OneStep RT-PCR kit. Libraries were constructed in a second round of multiplex PCR, after which size selection and purification were performed. Paired-end sequencing of the libraries was performed with 100 bp reads on an Illumina HiSeq2000. Processing in the source paper ran as follows. SOAPnuke was used to process the raw data, removing reads that contained adapters or uncalled bases, had a mean Phred below 15, or lacked an exact match to the constant primer or identifier. High-quality paired reads were merged using COPE v1.2.5, and each unique nucleotide sequence was defined as a clonotype. Clonotypes were aligned to IMGT TRBV, TRBD and TRBJ reference segments using MiTCR v1.1. Analysis was restricted to V-J combinations with a frequency above 0.0001, which covered roughly 99% of repertoires. The TCS score was defined as the ratio of F50 (clonal expansion) to E x V (chaos), calculated using BLOSUM62-based TCRdist between CDR3 peptides within each V-J. Welch's t-statistics and random forest reduced around 520 V-J features to about 13, which were used in a naive Bayes classifier (R e1071). TCRdb passed the public sequencing reads through fastp at Q25 and MiXCR, retaining productive beta sequences. Every entry covers one CDR3 protein and lists the most common genes and DNA from its rows. The V and J calls and clone size are TCRdb's, not the authors'. Across this sample there are a few hundred thousand distinct CDR3 sequences, with approximately 23% seen only once. Clones ranked in the top ten supply about half of the sample.

The CDR1 and CDR2 encoded by the germline V gene are MNHEY and SVGAGI. Relative to germline, V is 0 bases shorter and J is 7 bases shorter, with 16 bases between their ends. From the cysteine through the phenylalanine, the CDR3 covers 15 amino acids. Only the CDR3 portion is preserved as DNA: 45 bases, with reading frame beginning at the first base. In the ophthalmopathy patients, disease was moderately to severely active, with a Clinical Activity Score of 3 or more, a NOSPECS grade of 4 or more, and a duration of less than 3 months. Exclusion was applied to patients with uncontrolled infections, other autoimmune diseases, pregnancy or lactation. Clinical symptoms, serum thyroxine and TRAb, thyroid ultrasound, and orbital computed tomography formed the basis for the diagnoses. PBMCs were isolated from about 9.2 ml of fresh peripheral blood by Ficoll-Paque density gradient centrifugation. Trizol reagent was used to extract total RNA, and RNA quality was then checked on an Agilent 2100 Bioanalyzer.

Sample: blood. This receptor chain uses TRBV6-5 and TRBJ2-7; the D call could be TRBD1 or TRBD2, with each sharing 5 bases. The receptor's source is a woman between 65 and 79 years old with Graves' ophthalmopathy. In nucleotides, the sequence is TGTGCCAGCAGTTACTCGTTTGCGGGCGCAGGGGAGCAGTACTTC. This is translated as CASSYSFAGAGEQYF.